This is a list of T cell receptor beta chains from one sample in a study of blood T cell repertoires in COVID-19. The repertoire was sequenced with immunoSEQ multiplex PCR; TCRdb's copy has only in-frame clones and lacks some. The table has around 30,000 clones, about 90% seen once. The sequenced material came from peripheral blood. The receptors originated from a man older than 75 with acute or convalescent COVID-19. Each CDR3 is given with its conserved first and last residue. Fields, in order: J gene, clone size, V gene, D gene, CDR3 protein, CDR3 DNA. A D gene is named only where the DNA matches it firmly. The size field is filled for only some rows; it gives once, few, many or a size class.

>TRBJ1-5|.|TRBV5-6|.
CASSLRRYSNQPQHF
TGTGCCAGCAGCTTACGGAGGTATAGCAATCAGCCCCAGCATTTT
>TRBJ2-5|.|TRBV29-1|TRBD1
CSVERQGAGLEETQYF
TGCAGCGTTGAACGGCAGGGGGCGGGCCTAGAGGAGACCCAGTACTTC
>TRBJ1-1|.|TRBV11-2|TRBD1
CASSPGTGAALNTEAFF
TGTGCCAGCAGCCCGGGGACAGGGGCCGCCCTGAACACTGAAGCTTTCTTT
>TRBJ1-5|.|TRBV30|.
CAWSRGSSAQHF
TGTGCCTGGAGTAGGGGTAGTTCGGCCCAGCATTTT
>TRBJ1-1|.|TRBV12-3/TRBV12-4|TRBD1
CASSQGEDTEAFF
TGTGCCAGCAGTCAGGGGGAGGACACTGAAGCTTTCTTT
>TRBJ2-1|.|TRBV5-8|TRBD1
CASSWEPTGFWVNEQFF
TGTGCCAGCAGCTGGGAGCCGACAGGGTTTTGGGTAAATGAGCAGTTCTTC
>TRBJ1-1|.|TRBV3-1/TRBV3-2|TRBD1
CASSPRAGDRAPEAFF
TGTGCCAGCAGCCCCAGGGCGGGGGACAGGGCTCCTGAAGCTTTCTTT
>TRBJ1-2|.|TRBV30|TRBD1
CAWSGQGAWGYTF
TGTGCCTGGAGTGGACAGGGGGCGTGGGGCTACACCTTC
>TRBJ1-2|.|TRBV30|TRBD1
CAWNNPITGTGVQNYGYTF
TGTGCCTGGAATAATCCGATAACCGGGACAGGGGTTCAAAACTATGGCTACACCTTC
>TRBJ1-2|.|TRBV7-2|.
CASRPLSLSNYGYTF
TGTGCCAGCAGACCACTTAGCCTTTCTAACTATGGCTACACCTTC
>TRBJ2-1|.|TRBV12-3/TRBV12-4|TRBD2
CASSFSGPSPFF
TGTGCCAGCAGTTTTAGCGGGCCGAGCCCGTTCTTC
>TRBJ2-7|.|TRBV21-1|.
CASRLLGTVIYEQYF
TGTGCCAGCAGGCTCCTCGGGACAGTTATCTACGAGCAGTACTTC
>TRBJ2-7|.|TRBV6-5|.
CASSHDFSGGWEQYF
TGTGCCAGCAGCCACGATTTTAGTGGGGGCTGGGAGCAGTACTTC
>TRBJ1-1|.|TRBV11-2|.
CASSLYSEAFF
TGTGCCAGCAGCTTATACAGTGAAGCTTTCTTT
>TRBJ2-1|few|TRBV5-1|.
CASSPDSKLVLFF
TGCGCCAGCAGCCCGGACAGTAAGCTAGTACTGTTCTTC
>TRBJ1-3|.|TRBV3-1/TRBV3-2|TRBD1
CASSQLQGSGNTIYF
TGTGCCAGCAGCCAATTACAGGGGAGCGGAAACACCATATATTTT